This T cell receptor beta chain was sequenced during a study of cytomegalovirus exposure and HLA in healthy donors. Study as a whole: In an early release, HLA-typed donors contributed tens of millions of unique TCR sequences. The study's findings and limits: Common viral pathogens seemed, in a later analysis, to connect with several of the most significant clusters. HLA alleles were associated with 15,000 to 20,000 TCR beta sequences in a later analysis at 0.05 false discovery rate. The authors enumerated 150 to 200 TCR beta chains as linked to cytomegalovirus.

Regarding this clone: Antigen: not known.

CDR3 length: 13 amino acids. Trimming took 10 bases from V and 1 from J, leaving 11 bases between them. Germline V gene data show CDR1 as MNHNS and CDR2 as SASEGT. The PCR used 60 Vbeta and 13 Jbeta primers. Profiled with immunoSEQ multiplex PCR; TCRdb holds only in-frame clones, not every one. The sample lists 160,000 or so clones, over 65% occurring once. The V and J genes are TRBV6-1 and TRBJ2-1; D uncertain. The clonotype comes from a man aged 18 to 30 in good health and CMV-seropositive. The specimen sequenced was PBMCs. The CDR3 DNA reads TGTGCCACCAATCGGGTATCCTACAATGAGCAGTTCTTC. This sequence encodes CATNRVSYNEQFF.